This T cell receptor beta chain was found in a study of blood T cells in healthy people across ages. Study at large: Template switching picked up about one barcoded beta molecule for each two T cells.

PCR was performed a second time for about 7 to 11 cycles using a sample-barcoded 5' primer and a J-beta primer mix. Samples each returned at least 3 million CDR3-containing paired-end reads. TCRdb reprocessed the 5' RACE reads via MiXCR and lists one record per CDR3 protein. Among about 1 million distinct CDR3 sequences listed, over 35% were seen once. Study results and limitations: Diversity estimates from one million T cells were considered underestimates.

Unmatched junction bases numbered 3, after V lost 2 bases and J lost 6 bases. There are 14 residues in the CDR3. The V gene's germline CDR1 is KGHDR and CDR2 SFDVKD. Turning to this clonotype: Its antigen is not known.

Sequenced material: blood. The TCR sequence derives from a woman between 55 and 75 years old in good health. V gene TRBV24-1 combines with J gene TRBJ2-4; 7 bases agree with TRBD1. The CDR3 here is CATSDSGGPNIQYF. CDR3 nucleotides: TGTGCCACCAGTGATTCAGGGGGTCCAAACATTCAGTACTTC.